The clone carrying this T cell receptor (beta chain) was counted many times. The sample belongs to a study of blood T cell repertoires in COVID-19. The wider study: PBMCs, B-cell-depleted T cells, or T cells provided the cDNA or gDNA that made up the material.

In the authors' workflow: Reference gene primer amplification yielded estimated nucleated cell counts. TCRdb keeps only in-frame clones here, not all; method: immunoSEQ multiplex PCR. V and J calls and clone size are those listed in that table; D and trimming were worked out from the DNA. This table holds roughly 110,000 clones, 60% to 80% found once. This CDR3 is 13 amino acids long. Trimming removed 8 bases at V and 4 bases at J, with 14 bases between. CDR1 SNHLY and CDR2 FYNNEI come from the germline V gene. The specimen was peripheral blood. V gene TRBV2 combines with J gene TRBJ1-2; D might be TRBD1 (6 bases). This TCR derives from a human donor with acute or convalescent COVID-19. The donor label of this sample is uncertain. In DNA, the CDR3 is TGTGCCAGCTCCGGGACATTGTTCTATGGCTACACCTTC. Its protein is CASSGTLFYGYTF.